Following are 16 T cell receptor beta chains from one sample sequenced in a study of vaccination and CD4 T cells after COVID-19. Antigens of these TCRs are unknown. Treatment described: approximately 11-day PBMC culture with coronavirus spike peptide pools or control peptides (ViraFEST assay). Sequence data for DNA of cultured CD4+ T cells were generated by the Oncomine TCR Beta short-read assay. From the PCR reads, TCRdb called clonotypes with MiXCR, one entry per CDR3 protein. Of a few thousand distinct CDR3 sequences listed, 55% to 65% are singletons. Sequenced input: CD4+ T cells from blood, cultured in vitro. The origin of the receptors is a human donor who had recovered from COVID-19.

The chain couples TRBV20-1 to TRBJ1-5; D gene ambiguous. Trimming took 2 bases from V and 3 from J, leaving 11 bases between them. Germline CDR1 DFQATT, CDR2 SNEGSKA (reference sequence). The CDR3 runs to 14 residues. The DNA of the CDR3 is TGCAGTGCTAGAAAGCACGGTTACAATCAGCCCCAGCATTTT. Translating it yields CSARKHGYNQPQHF.

With respect to this clonotype: A junction end diverges from the germline sequence, so it may reflect a read error. This chain links TRBV10-3 with TRBJ2-7, with TRBD1 identical over 7 bases. The CDR3 has 15 amino acids. Per germline, CDR1 ENHRY and CDR2 SYGVKD. The CDR3 loop reads CASSPRQGWSAGQYF. The CDR3 DNA sequence: TGTGCCAGCAGTCCGCGACAGGGTTGGAGCGCCGGGCAGTACTTC.

This clonotype rates as medium-sized. The rearrangement uses TRBV20-1 and TRBJ1-2; 7 bases agree with TRBD1. Germline V gene data show CDR1 as DFQATT and CDR2 as SNEGSKA (reference sequence). The CDR3 is 14 amino acids. J lost 3 bases, V lost 0 bases, and 4 bases had no gene match. The CDR3 loop is CSARDDRDYYGYTF. In nucleotides, the CDR3 is TGCAGTGCTAGAGATGACAGGGATTACTATGGCTACACCTTC.

The chain employs TRBV24-1 and TRBJ1-2, with D perhaps matching TRBD1 (5 bases). The CDR3 contains 13 residues. Trimming removed 1 base at V and 8 bases at J, with 10 bases between. The V gene's germline CDR1 is KGHDR and CDR2 SFDVKD. The chain's CDR3 is CATSDFPSGGYTF. CDR3 DNA: TGTGCCACCAGTGATTTCCCCTCAGGGGGCTACACCTTC.

This clonotype was observed a few times. The J gene is TRBJ1-2, the V gene TRBV20-1; D may be TRBD1 (6 bases). The V end was cut by 0 bases, the J end by 4 bases, with 18 bases between. Germline CDR1 reads DFQATT; CDR2 reads SNEGSKA (reference sequence). The CDR3 consists of 16 residues. The CDR3 DNA follows: TGCAGTGCTAGAGACCCGGCCAGGGACAAGGGCTATGGCTACACCTTC. This encodes CSARDPARDKGYGYTF.

There are a few counts of this clonotype. The V call is TRBV20-1, the J call TRBJ1-1; perhaps TRBD1 as D (5 bases). The CDR3 contains 11 residues. Germline V gene lookup returns CDR1 DFQATT and CDR2 SNEGSKA (reference sequence). V shed 5 bases and J shed 4 bases, with 8 bases lying between them. DNA of the CDR3: TGCAGTGCTCATCAGGGCACTGAAGCTTTCTTT. Protein product: CSAHQGTEAFF.

This clonotype was found a few times. This CDR3 reads CSAKRGETQYF. The CDR3, as DNA: TGCAGTGCAAAGCGAGGGGAGACCCAGTACTTC. The rearrangement links TRBV20-1 to TRBJ2-5; perhaps TRBD2 as D (5 bases). V shed 6 bases and J shed 5 bases, with 10 bases lying between them. The CDR3 is 11 residues long. Germline assignment: CDR1 DFQATT and CDR2 SNEGSKA (reference sequence).

The CDR3 sequence: CASRQSNQPQHF. CDR3 in DNA: TGTGCCAGCAGACAGAGCAATCAGCCCCAGCATTTT. V and J are TRBV6-1 and TRBJ1-5, with unresolved D. Trimming shortened V by 6 bases and J by 1 base, and 4 bases separated the two germline ends. Germline V gives CDR1 MNHNS, CDR2 SASEGT. The CDR3 extends over 12 amino acids.

V is TRBV20-1 and J is TRBJ2-7, with D perhaps TRBD2 (7 bases). This CDR3 is 14 amino acids long. The germline gives CDR1 DFQATT, CDR2 SNEGSKA (reference sequence). V was cut by 6 bases and J by 5 bases, with 20 bases left in between. The CDR3 nucleotides are TGCAGTGCCCTGCCCGGGGGGCCGGGGGACGAGCAGTACTTC. It is translated as CSALPGGPGDEQYF.

The rearrangement joins TRBV7-2 to TRBJ2-1; D is possibly TRBD2 (7 bases). CDR3 size: 14 residues. The germline CDR1 and CDR2 sequences are SGHTA and FQGNSA. Deletions cut 7 bases from V and 1 base from J, with 11 bases between. Written as DNA, the CDR3 is TGTGCCAGCAATGAGGGGGGGTCCTACAATGAGCAGTTCTTC. Its protein product is CASNEGGSYNEQFF.

The chain is built from TRBV6-5 and TRBJ1-2; 8 positions agree with TRBD1. The V gene's germline CDR1 is MNHEY and CDR2 SVGAGI. The CDR3 loop spans 13 amino acids. V lost 4 bases to trimming and J lost 6 bases; unmatched junction nucleotides: 4. Written as DNA, the CDR3 is TGTGCCAGCAGTTTCACAGGGGGGGATGGCTACACCTTC. Its protein product is CASSFTGGDGYTF.

The J gene is TRBJ1-6, the V gene TRBV10-3; 7 nucleotides align to TRBD1. Unmatched junction bases numbered 6, after V lost 9 bases and J lost 7 bases. The CDR3 spans 13 residues. CDR1 is ENHRY and CDR2 is SYGVKD in the germline V gene. DNA of the CDR3: TGTGCCATACACGACAGGGACAATTCACCCCTCCACTTT. Amino acid sequence: CAIHDRDNSPLHF.

This rearrangement joins TRBV20-1 to TRBJ2-2; unclear D gene. This CDR3 spans 14 amino acids. Germline CDR1 DFQATT, CDR2 SNEGSKA (reference sequence). The V end lost 5 bases, the J end lost 4 bases, and 14 bases lay between the germline ends. The DNA of the CDR3 is TGCAGTGCTGGTCGAATAGTCACCACCGGGGAGCTGTTTTTT. Amino acid sequence: CSAGRIVTTGELFF.

J is TRBJ2-5 and V is TRBV7-2, with 9 nucleotides matching TRBD1. The germline gives CDR1 SGHTA, CDR2 FQGNSA. V lost 5 bases to trimming and J lost 5 bases; unmatched junction nucleotides: 9. The CDR3 is made up of 15 amino acids. DNA for the CDR3: TGTGCCAGCAGCACAACCGGGACAGGGAGGGAGACCCAGTACTTC. Protein product: CASSTTGTGRETQYF.

This clonotype has only a few counts. This chain joins TRBV7-2 and TRBJ2-7; D is perhaps TRBD2 (5 bases). V was pared by 1 base and J by 2 bases, with 9 bases between. CDR1 SGHTA and CDR2 FQGNSA come from the germline V gene. The CDR3 runs 14 residues. CDR3 DNA: TGTGCCAGCAGCTTAGATGGCGGGCCCTACGAGCAGTACTTC. Protein sequence: CASSLDGGPYEQYF.

The gene calls are TRBV28 and TRBJ1-2; unclear D gene. Per germline, CDR1 MDHEN and CDR2 SYDVKM. The V and J ends lost 5 bases and 2 bases respectively, with 9 bases between them. CDR3 length: 13 residues. CDR3 protein: CASSRTLNYGYTF. In nucleotides, the CDR3 is TGTGCCAGCAGTCGAACTCTGAACTATGGCTACACCTTC.